One sample yielded the 31 T cell receptor beta chains listed below, sequenced in a study of T cell repertoires in cytomegalovirus infection. No cognate antigen is known for these TCRs. TCRdb analysed the reads with MiXCR anew, one entry per CDR3 protein. The repertoire holds hundreds of thousands of distinct CDR3 sequences, around a third seen once, with over 15% in the top ten. The sequencing used cultured PBMCs, collected from culture after CMV antigen stimulation. Receptors originate from a human donor in good health (CMV status not recorded). Some clones in this sample may be carry-over from other donors' samples.

The chain carries TRBV20-1 and TRBJ1-5; a weak D match, TRBD1 (5 bases). Germline V gives CDR1 DFQATT, CDR2 SNEGSKA (reference sequence). The CDR3 length is 12 residues. The CDR3: CTQAGINQPQHF. CDR3 nucleotides: TGCACTCAGGCAGGGATCAATCAGCCCCAGCATTTT.

The table lists this clonotype with a few counts. The chain employs TRBV7-9 and TRBJ1-2; no clear D. Germline V lookup: CDR1 SEHNR, CDR2 FQNEAQ (reference sequence). Trimming took 1 base from V and 1 from J, leaving 7 bases between them. The CDR3 runs to 14 residues. In DNA form, the CDR3 reads TGTGCCAGCAGCTTAGGTTTAGTTAACTATGGCTACACCTTC. Protein: CASSLGLVNYGYTF.

This clonotype was seen only a few times. The V gene is TRBV11-2, the J gene TRBJ2-3; perhaps TRBD1 as D (6 bases). V shed 5 bases and J shed 3 bases, with 24 bases lying between them. From germline, CDR1 is SGHAT and CDR2 FQNNGV. The CDR3 loop spans 18 amino acids. Here the CDR3 reads CASSPTVLRTAITDTQYF. The CDR3 DNA follows: TGTGCCAGCAGCCCAACCGTCTTGCGGACAGCAATTACAGATACGCAGTATTTT.

This chain connects TRBV6-2 or TRBV6-3 to TRBJ2-5; D gene unclear. CDR3 size: 13 residues. Germline V lookup: CDR1 MNHEY, CDR2 SVGEGT. Trimming took 1 base from V and 4 from J, leaving 7 bases between them. The CDR3 sequence is CASSYFMGETQYF. The CDR3 coding sequence is TGTGCCAGCAGTTACTTCATGGGAGAGACCCAGTACTTC.

The V and J genes are TRBV28 and TRBJ2-7, with D possibly TRBD2 on 6 matching bases. The length of the CDR3 is 17 residues. Trimming stripped 6 bases from V and 6 bases from J, with 27 bases between. Germline CDR1 reads MDHEN; CDR2 reads SYDVKM. The CDR3 loop reads CASSLIAGARGTSEQYF. The CDR3 DNA is TGTGCCAGCAGCCTTATCGCCGGGGCCCGGGGGACCTCCGAGCAGTACTTC. Variable domain in full (rest from reference TRBV28 and TRBJ2-7): DVKVTQSSRYLVKRTGEKVFLECVQDMDHENMFWYRQDPGLGLRLIYFSYDVKMKEKGDIPEGYSVSREKKERFSLILESASTNQTSMYLCASSLIAGARGTSEQYFGPGTRLTVT.

This clonotype has ten or more counts. The J gene is TRBJ2-3, the V gene TRBV7-2; TRBD2 matches at 10 bases. Germline CDR1 reads SGHTA; CDR2 reads FQGNSA. The CDR3 runs 14 residues. The ends lost 6 bases at V and 6 bases at J; junction bases unmatched: 6. CDR3 DNA sequence: TGTGCCAGCAGTCCGAGCGGGAGGGGCGATACGCAGTATTTT. As protein: CASSPSGRGDTQYF.

As to this clonotype: The CDR3 ends on some other residue instead of the conserved phenylalanine or tryptophan, so this is likely a read error. The V and J genes are TRBV7-2 and TRBJ2-3, with D unresolved. This CDR3 is 14 amino acids long. Germline V gene lookup returns CDR1 SGHTA and CDR2 FQGNSA. The V gene lost 1 base and the J gene lost 0 bases, with 5 bases spanning the gap. The CDR3 loop reads CASSLESSTDTQYL. The CDR3 DNA is TGTGCCAGCAGCTTAGAATCAAGCACAGATACGCAGTATCTT.

This chain joins TRBV29-1 and TRBJ2-1; D gene ambiguous. Germline V gene lookup returns CDR1 SQVTM and CDR2 ANQGSEA. V gave up 4 bases and J gave up 10 bases, with 17 bases separating them. The CDR3 runs to 13 residues. The CDR3 is CSVVRDPISEQFF. CDR3 in DNA: TGCAGCGTTGTTCGAGACCCGATTAGCGAGCAGTTCTTC.

V usage is TRBV20-1 and J usage is TRBJ2-7; no clear D gene. V lost 4 bases to trimming and J lost 5 bases, with 9 bases between them. CDR1 is DFQATT, CDR2 SNEGSKA, per germline (reference sequence). The CDR3 is made up of 11 amino acids. The CDR3 sequence: CSAKVWNEQYF. CDR3 nucleotides: TGCAGTGCTAAGGTGTGGAACGAGCAGTACTTC.

This clonotype appeared a single time. The chain uses TRBV20-1 and TRBJ2-3; 8 nucleotides agree with TRBD2. CDR1 DFQATT and CDR2 SNEGSKA come from the germline V gene (reference sequence). This CDR3 is 14 amino acids long. The trim removed 4 bases at V and 3 bases at J, leaving 6 bases unmatched. The chain's CDR3 is CSATTGGATDTQYF. The CDR3 DNA follows: TGCAGTGCTACAACCGGGGGGGCTACAGATACGCAGTATTTT.

This chain connects TRBV6-2 or TRBV6-3 to TRBJ2-7; perhaps TRBD2 as D (6 bases). CDR3 length equals 16 residues. V lost 0 bases, J lost 0 bases, and 12 bases lay in between. The germline V gene encodes CDR1 MNHEY and CDR2 SVGEGT. CDR3 sequence reads: CASSYSRAGFSYEQYF. In DNA form, the CDR3 reads TGTGCCAGCAGTTACTCTCGAGCGGGCTTCTCCTACGAGCAGTACTTC.

The chain has TRBV12-3 or TRBV12-4 and TRBJ2-1, with D tentatively TRBD1 or TRBD2 (5 bases each). With 7 bases removed from V and 5 bases from J, the gap between germline ends came to 15 bases. The CDR3 is 14 residues long. The DNA of the CDR3 is TGTGCCAGCACAAAACTATCGGGGCACAATGAGCAGTTCTTC. This gives the protein CASTKLSGHNEQFF.

In this sample, this clonotype turned up many times. V gene TRBV7-8 combines with J gene TRBJ1-1; 7 nucleotides match TRBD1. The CDR3 consists of 13 residues. The germline gives CDR1 SGHVS, CDR2 FQNEAQ. Germline trimming cut 10 bases from V and 1 base from J; bases unmatched to any gene: 6. CDR3 in DNA: TGTGCCACCTCCACAGGGGCGAACACTGAAGCTTTCTTT. This sequence encodes CATSTGANTEAFF.

The chain employs TRBV5-5 and TRBJ2-1; D remains unclear. V was trimmed by 2 bases and J by 5 bases, leaving 11 bases between them. Germline loops: CDR1 SGHKS, CDR2 YYEKEE (reference sequence). The length of the CDR3 is 14 residues. CDR3 DNA: TGTGCCAGCAGCTTTGGTCAAAACAACAATGAGCAGTTCTTC. Residues: CASSFGQNNNEQFF. Using reference TRBV5-5 and TRBJ2-1 for the parts outside the CDR3, the full variable domain is DAGVTQSPTHLIKTRGQQVTLRCSPISGHKSVSWYQQVLGQGPQFIFQYYEKEERGRGNFPDRFSARQFPNYSSELNVNALLLGDSALYLCASSFGQNNNEQFFGPGTRLTVL.

The rearrangement uses TRBV6-1 and TRBJ2-7, with D perhaps matching TRBD2 (6 bases). The CDR3 has 14 residues. Deletions cut 6 bases from V and 1 base from J, with 13 bases between. From germline, CDR1 is MNHNS and CDR2 SASEGT. CDR3 sequence: CASRDPAGSYEQYF. In DNA form, the CDR3 reads TGTGCCAGCAGAGACCCGGCGGGGTCCTACGAGCAGTACTTC.

Ten or more counts support this clonotype. This chain connects TRBV7-8 to TRBJ1-5, with D possibly being TRBD1 (5 bases). The CDR3 has 15 residues. Trimming left V 3 bases short and J 1 base short, with 10 bases between. Germline-derived CDR1 and CDR2 are SGHVS and FQNEAQ. The CDR3 DNA sequence: TGTGCCAGCAGCTTCCGGGGCCTGAGCAATCAGCCCCAGCATTTT. Amino acids: CASSFRGLSNQPQHF.

V usage is TRBV20-1 and J usage is TRBJ2-1; 11 bases map to TRBD2. The germline CDR1 and CDR2 sequences are DFQATT and SNEGSKA (reference sequence). The trim removed 6 bases at V and 4 bases at J, leaving 5 bases unmatched. The CDR3 loop spans 14 amino acids. This chain's CDR3 is CSARLAGSYNEQFF. Written as DNA, the CDR3 is TGCAGTGCGCGACTAGCGGGGAGTTACAATGAGCAGTTCTTC.

CDR3 sequence reads: CASSRPSGVADTQYF. CDR3 nucleotides: TGTGCCAGCAGCCGACCTAGCGGGGTAGCAGATACGCAGTATTTT. This rearrangement joins TRBV4-2 to TRBJ2-3, with 9 bases matching TRBD2. The CDR3 totals 15 residues. The trim removed 4 bases at V and 4 bases at J, leaving 6 bases unmatched. CDR1 is LGHNA and CDR2 is YNFKEQ in the germline V gene.

This clonotype appeared many times. V gene TRBV7-2 combines with J gene TRBJ2-3; D gene unclear. The CDR3 runs to 15 residues. V shed 5 bases and J shed 1 base, with 13 bases lying between them. Germline CDR1 reads SGHTA; CDR2 reads FQGNSA. In DNA form, the CDR3 reads TGTGCCAGCAGCGCTCAGCGCCTGGGCACAGATACGCAGTATTTT. Its translation: CASSAQRLGTDTQYF. Complete variable domain (other parts from reference TRBV7-2 and TRBJ2-3): GAGVSQSPSNKVTEKGKDVELRCDPISGHTALYWYRQSLGQGLEFLIYFQGNSAPDKSGLPSDRFSAERTGGSVSTLTIQRTQQEDSAVYLCASSAQRLGTDTQYFGPGTRLTVL.

The V gene is TRBV6-8, the J gene TRBJ2-4; D is possibly TRBD2 (6 bases). Trimming cost V 6 bases and J 4 bases, with 13 bases left between them. Looked up from germline, CDR1 is MNHGY and CDR2 is SAAAGT. This CDR3 region has 14 residues. The CDR3 sequence: CASSPGDHKNIQYF. The DNA of the CDR3 is TGTGCCAGCAGCCCGGGGGATCATAAAAACATTCAGTACTTC.

This clonotype has a handful of counts. Written as DNA, the CDR3 is TGTGCCAGCTCTACCGAGAGAGTGGGTCAGCCCCAGCATTTT. This sequence encodes CASSTERVGQPQHF. The chain is built from TRBV18 and TRBJ1-5; D not certain. CDR1 KGHSH and CDR2 LQKENI come from the germline V gene. V lost 6 bases to trimming and J lost 6 bases, with 15 bases between them. The length of the CDR3 is 14 residues.

This clonotype was counted between two and nine times. The chain uses TRBV7-2 and TRBJ2-7; D is uncertain. The CDR3 length is 14 residues. Trimming removed 3 bases from V and 4 bases from J, with 13 bases in between. The germline V gene encodes CDR1 SGHTA and CDR2 FQGNSA. CDR3 DNA sequence: TGTGCCAGCAGCTTGAATAGTAAATTATACGAGCAGTACTTC. Protein product: CASSLNSKLYEQYF.

This chain joins TRBV11-2 and TRBJ1-1; 7 nucleotides match TRBD1. CDR3 length equals 16 residues. The germline CDR1 and CDR2 sequences are SGHAT and FQNNGV. V shed 5 bases and J 3 bases; nucleotides not matched to a gene: 12. CDR3: CASSPDSTGIYTEAFF. Here the CDR3 DNA reads TGTGCCAGCAGCCCCGATTCGACAGGGATCTACACTGAAGCTTTCTTT.

The chain joins TRBV6-1 to TRBJ1-4; 9 bases fit TRBD1. V dropped 5 bases and J dropped 6; count of bases not matched to a gene: 4. There are 14 residues in the CDR3. Germline V gives CDR1 MNHNS, CDR2 SASEGT. The CDR3 here is CASSRGQGDEKLFF. CDR3 nucleotides: TGTGCCAGCAGTCGGGGACAGGGCGATGAAAAACTGTTTTTT.

This clonotype was counted a few times. V usage is TRBV7-8 and J usage is TRBJ2-7; 7 bases match TRBD1. Germline CDR1 SGHVS, CDR2 FQNEAQ. With V trimmed by 0 bases and J by 0 bases, 5 bases remained unmatched. CDR3 length: 16 residues. The CDR3 DNA follows: TGTGCCAGCAGCTTAGCGGCAGGGGGTGGCTCCTACGAGCAGTACTTC. Amino acids: CASSLAAGGGSYEQYF.

There are a few counts of this clonotype. This rearrangement joins TRBV28 to TRBJ2-5; 7 nucleotides match TRBD1. The CDR3 length is 14 residues. With V trimmed by 5 bases and J by 9 bases, 12 bases remained unmatched. From germline, CDR1 is MDHEN and CDR2 SYDVKM. The CDR3 spells CASSGRDSQGAQYF. The CDR3 DNA reads as TGTGCCAGCAGTGGAAGGGACAGCCAAGGGGCCCAGTACTTC.

The gene calls are TRBV7-9 and TRBJ1-1; 7 bases agree with TRBD1. Germline trimming cut 3 bases from V and 10 bases from J; bases unmatched to any gene: 11. CDR3 size: 14 residues. The germline V gene has CDR1 SEHNR and CDR2 FQNEAQ (reference sequence). The CDR3 protein is CASSFQTGIGGAFF. DNA for the CDR3: TGTGCCAGCAGCTTTCAGACAGGGATTGGAGGAGCTTTCTTT.

This clonotype has at least ten counts. The rearrangement links TRBV7-2 to TRBJ1-1; TRBD1 is a possible D gene (6 bases). Trimming shortened V by 2 bases and J by 7 bases, and 11 bases separated the two germline ends. Looked up from germline, CDR1 is SGHTA and CDR2 is FQGNSA. The CDR3 contains 13 residues. CDR3 sequence (DNA): TGTGCCAGCAGCTTATCCCGGACAGTTGAAGCTTTCTTT. Residues: CASSLSRTVEAFF.

The table lists this clonotype with a few counts. This chain joins TRBV12-3 or TRBV12-4 and TRBJ1-2, with D possibly matching TRBD1 (5 bases). CDR3 size: 13 residues. The V end lost 5 bases, the J end lost 4 bases, and 11 bases lay between the germline ends. As DNA, the CDR3 is TGTGCCAGCAGTCCGGGACTAGTCTATGGCTACACCTTC. It specifies CASSPGLVYGYTF.

This rearrangement joins TRBV7-9 to TRBJ2-3; D is unresolved. V lost 0 bases and J lost 2, with 6 bases in between. The CDR3 sequence is 14 residues long. Germline V gene data show CDR1 as SEHNR and CDR2 as FQNEAQ (reference sequence). Here the CDR3 reads CASSLAVNTDTQYF. In nucleotides, the CDR3 is TGTGCCAGCAGCTTAGCTGTCAACACAGATACGCAGTATTTT. The entire variable domain, with the rest obtained from reference TRBV7-9 and TRBJ2-3, is as follows: DTGVSQNPRHKITKRGQNVTFRCDPISEHNRLYWYRQTLGQGPEFLTYFQNEAQLEKSRLLSDRFSAERPKGSFSTLEIQRTEQGDSAMYLCASSLAVNTDTQYFGPGTRLTVL.

This clonotype was counted only a few times. The chain is built from TRBV19 and TRBJ1-2, with 10 bases lining up with TRBD1. The CDR3 contains 15 residues. Germline V gene lookup returns CDR1 LNHDA and CDR2 SQIVND (reference sequence). Trimming took 5 bases from V and 7 from J; bases not matched to a gene: 10. The CDR3 DNA follows: TGTGCCAGTAGTCCTGGGACAGGGGCGGCGGTTGGCTACACCTTC. As protein: CASSPGTGAAVGYTF.